This T cell receptor beta chain was identified in a study of blood T cell repertoires in COVID-19. Study-level background: Samples taken during acute and convalescent COVID-19 were collected in the United States, Italy and Spain. Sources were T cells, B-cell-depleted T cells, or PBMCs; the material itself was cDNA or gDNA.

In the authors' workflow: Amplification with reference gene primers provided the estimates of nucleated cell counts. TCRdb keeps only in-frame clones here, not all; method: immunoSEQ multiplex PCR. The DNA gave D and trimming, while V, J and clone size come from that table. Of 200,000 to 250,000 clones in the sample, around 80% were seen once. Germline lookup yields CDR1 SGHTA and CDR2 FQGTGA. V lost 5 bases, J lost 4 bases, and 14 bases lay in between. The CDR3 runs 15 residues. Sequenced sample: peripheral blood. V is TRBV7-3 and J is TRBJ2-2; possible D gene TRBD2, 5 bases. The TCR was taken from an elderly woman with acute or convalescent COVID-19. Here the CDR3 DNA reads TGTGCCAGCAGCCAAGACCGGGGTCTCACCGGGGAGCTGTTTTTT. It encodes CASSQDRGLTGELFF.